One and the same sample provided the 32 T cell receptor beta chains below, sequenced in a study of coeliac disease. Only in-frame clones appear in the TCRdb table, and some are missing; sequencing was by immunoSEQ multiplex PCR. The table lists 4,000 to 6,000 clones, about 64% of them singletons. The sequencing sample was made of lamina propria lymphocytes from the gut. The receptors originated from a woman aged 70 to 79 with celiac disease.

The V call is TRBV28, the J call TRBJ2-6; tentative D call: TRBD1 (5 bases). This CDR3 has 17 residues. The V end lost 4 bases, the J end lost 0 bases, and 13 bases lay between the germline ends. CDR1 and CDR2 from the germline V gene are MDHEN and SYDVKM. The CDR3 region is CASSSGRATSGANVLTF. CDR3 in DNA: TGTGCCAGCAGTTCTGGCAGGGCCACCTCTGGGGCCAACGTCCTGACTTTC.

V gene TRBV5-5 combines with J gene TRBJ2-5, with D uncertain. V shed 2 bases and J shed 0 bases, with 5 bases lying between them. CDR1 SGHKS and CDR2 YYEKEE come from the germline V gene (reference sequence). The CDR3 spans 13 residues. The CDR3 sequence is CASSFPDQETQYF. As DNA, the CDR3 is TGTGCCAGCAGCTTTCCCGACCAAGAGACCCAGTACTTC.

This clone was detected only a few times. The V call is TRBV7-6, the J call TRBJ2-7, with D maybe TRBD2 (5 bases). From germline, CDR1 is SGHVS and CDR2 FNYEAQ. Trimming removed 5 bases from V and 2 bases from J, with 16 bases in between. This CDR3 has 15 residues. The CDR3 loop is CASSRPSSHPYEQYF. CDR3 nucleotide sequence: TGTGCCAGCAGCCGCCCTAGCTCGCACCCCTACGAGCAGTACTTC.

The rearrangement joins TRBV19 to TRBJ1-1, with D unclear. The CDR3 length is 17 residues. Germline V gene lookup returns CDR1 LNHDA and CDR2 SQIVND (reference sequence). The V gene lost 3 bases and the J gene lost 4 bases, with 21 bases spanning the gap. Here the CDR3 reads CASSMLGVGGLSTEAFF. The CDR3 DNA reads TGTGCCAGTAGTATGTTAGGCGTGGGTGGACTGAGCACTGAAGCTTTCTTT.

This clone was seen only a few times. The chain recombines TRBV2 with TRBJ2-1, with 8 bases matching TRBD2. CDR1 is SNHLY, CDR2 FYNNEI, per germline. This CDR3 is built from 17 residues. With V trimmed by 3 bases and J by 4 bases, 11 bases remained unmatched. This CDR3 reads CASSDRFGTRGYNEQFF. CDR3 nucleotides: TGTGCCAGCAGTGATAGGTTTGGGACTAGGGGTTACAATGAGCAGTTCTTC. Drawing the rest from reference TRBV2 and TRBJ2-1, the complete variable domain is EPEVTQTPSHQVTQMGQEVILRCVPISNHLYFYWYRQILGQKVEFLVSFYNNEISEKSEIFDDQFSVERPDGSNFTLKIRSTKLEDSAMYFCASSDRFGTRGYNEQFFGPGTRLTVL.

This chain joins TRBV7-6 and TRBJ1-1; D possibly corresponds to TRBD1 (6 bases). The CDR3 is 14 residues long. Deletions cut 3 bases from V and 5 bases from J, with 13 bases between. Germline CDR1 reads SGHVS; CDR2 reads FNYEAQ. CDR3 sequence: CASSFQGGGTEAFF. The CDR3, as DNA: TGTGCCAGCAGCTTTCAGGGAGGGGGGACTGAAGCTTTCTTT.

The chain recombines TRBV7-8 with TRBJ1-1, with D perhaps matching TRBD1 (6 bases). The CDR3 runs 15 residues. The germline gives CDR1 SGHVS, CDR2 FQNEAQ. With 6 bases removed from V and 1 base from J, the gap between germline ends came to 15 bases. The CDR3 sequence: CASSVETTGNTEAFF. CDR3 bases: TGTGCCAGCAGTGTAGAGACGACAGGGAACACTGAAGCTTTCTTT.

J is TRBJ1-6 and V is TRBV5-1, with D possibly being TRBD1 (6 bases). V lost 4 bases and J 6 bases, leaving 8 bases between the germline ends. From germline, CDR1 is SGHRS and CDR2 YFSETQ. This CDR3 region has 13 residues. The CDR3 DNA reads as TGCGCCAGCAGCCCGGACAGTAATTCACCCCTCCACTTT. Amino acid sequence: CASSPDSNSPLHF.

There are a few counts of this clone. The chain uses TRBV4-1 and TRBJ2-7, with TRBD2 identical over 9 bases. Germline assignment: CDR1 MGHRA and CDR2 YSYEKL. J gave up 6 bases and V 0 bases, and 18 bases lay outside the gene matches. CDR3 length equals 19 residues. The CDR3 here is CASSQDGIAGAYGSTEQYF. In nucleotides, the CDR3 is TGCGCCAGCAGCCAAGACGGGATAGCGGGGGCCTACGGAAGCACCGAGCAGTACTTC.

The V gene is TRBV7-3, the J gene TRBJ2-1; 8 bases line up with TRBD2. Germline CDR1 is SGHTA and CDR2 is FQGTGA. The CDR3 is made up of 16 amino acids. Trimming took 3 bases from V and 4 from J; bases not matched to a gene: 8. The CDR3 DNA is TGTGCCAGCAGCTTTTACCCCAAGCGGGGGTACAATGAGCAGTTCTTC. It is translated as CASSFYPKRGYNEQFF.

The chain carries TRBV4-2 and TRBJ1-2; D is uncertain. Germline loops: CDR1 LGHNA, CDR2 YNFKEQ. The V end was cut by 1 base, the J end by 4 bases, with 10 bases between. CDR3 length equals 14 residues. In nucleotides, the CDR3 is TGTGCCAGCAGCCAAGTGGCGGCGGGCTATGGCTACACCTTC. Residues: CASSQVAAGYGYTF.

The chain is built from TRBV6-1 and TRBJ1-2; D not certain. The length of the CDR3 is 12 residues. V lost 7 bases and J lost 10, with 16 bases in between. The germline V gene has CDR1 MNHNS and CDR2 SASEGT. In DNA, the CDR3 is TGTGCCAGCACGTCGTCCAACGACTTCTACACCTTC. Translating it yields CASTSSNDFYTF.

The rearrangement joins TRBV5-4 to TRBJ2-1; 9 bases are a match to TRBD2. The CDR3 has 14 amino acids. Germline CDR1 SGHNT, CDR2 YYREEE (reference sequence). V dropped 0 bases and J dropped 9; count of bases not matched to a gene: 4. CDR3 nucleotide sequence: TGTGCCAGCAGCTTGGTGCGGGGGGGCCGTGAGCAGTTCTTC. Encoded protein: CASSLVRGGREQFF.

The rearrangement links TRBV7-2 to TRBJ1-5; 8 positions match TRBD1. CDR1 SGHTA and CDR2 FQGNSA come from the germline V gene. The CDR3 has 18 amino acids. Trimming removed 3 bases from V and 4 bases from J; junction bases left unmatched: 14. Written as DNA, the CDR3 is TGTGCCAGCAGCTTTAGTCGATTTCAGGGGGCGGGGAATCAGCCCCAGCATTTT. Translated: CASSFSRFQGAGNQPQHF.

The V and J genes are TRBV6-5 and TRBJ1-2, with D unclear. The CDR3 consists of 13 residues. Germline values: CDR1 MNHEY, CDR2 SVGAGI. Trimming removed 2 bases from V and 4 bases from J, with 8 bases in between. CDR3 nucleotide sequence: TGTGCCAGCAGTTACACGGGTGGCTATGGCTACACCTTC. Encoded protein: CASSYTGGYGYTF.

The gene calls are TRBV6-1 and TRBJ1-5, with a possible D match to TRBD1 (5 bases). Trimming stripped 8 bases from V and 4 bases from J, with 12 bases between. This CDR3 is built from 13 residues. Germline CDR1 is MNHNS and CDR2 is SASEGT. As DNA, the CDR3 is TGTGCCAGCTTCCCGGGGGAAAATCAGCCCCAGCATTTT. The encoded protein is CASFPGENQPQHF.

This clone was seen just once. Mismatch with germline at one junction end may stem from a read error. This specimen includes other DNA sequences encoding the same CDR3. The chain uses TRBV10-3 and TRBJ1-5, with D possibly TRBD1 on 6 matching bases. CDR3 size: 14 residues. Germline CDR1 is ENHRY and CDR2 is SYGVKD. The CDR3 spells CAISKGGEIQPQHF. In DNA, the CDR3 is TGTGCCATCAGCAAGGGGGGGGAAATTCAGCCCCAGCACTTT.

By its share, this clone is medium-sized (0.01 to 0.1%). CDR3 nucleotide sequence: TGTGCCAGCAGTGAATTAGAGGGGGCGCCGGTCTATGGCTACACCTTC. Its translation: CASSELEGAPVYGYTF. The rearrangement links TRBV6-1 to TRBJ1-2; 7 bases agree with TRBD1. This CDR3 comprises 16 residues. Trimming removed 2 bases from V and 4 bases from J; junction bases left unmatched: 10. The germline V gene has CDR1 MNHNS and CDR2 SASEGT.

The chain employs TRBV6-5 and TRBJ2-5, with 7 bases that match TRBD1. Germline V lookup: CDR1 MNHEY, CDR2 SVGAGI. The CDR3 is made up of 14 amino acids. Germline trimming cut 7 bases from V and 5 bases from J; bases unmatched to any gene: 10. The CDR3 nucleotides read TGTGCCAGCATACCCGCAGGGGGAAGCGAGACCCAGTACTTC. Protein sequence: CASIPAGGSETQYF.

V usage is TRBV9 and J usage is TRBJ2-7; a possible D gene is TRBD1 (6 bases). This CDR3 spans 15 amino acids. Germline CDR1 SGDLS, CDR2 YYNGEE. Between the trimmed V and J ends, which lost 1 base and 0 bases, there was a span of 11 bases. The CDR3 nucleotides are TGTGCCAGCAGCGTATCGTTGGACAGCTCCTACGAGCAGTACTTC. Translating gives CASSVSLDSSYEQYF.

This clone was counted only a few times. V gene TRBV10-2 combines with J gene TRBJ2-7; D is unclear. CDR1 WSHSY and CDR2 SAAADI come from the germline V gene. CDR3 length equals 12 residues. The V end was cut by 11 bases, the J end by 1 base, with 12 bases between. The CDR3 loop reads CAVGVGSYEQYF. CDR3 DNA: TGCGCCGTGGGTGTCGGGTCCTACGAGCAGTACTTC.

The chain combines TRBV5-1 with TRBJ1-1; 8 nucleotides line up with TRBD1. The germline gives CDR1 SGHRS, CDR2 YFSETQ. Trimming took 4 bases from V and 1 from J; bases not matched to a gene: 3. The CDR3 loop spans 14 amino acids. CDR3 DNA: TGCGCCAGCAGCCAGGACAGGGCGAACACTGAAGCTTTCTTT. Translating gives CASSQDRANTEAFF. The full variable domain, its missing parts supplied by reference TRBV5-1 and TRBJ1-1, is KAGVTQTPRYLIKTRGQQVTLSCSPISGHRSVSWYQQTPGQGLQFLFEYFSETQRNKGNFPGRFSGRQFSNSRSEMNVSTLELGDSALYLCASSQDRANTEAFFGQGTRLTVV.

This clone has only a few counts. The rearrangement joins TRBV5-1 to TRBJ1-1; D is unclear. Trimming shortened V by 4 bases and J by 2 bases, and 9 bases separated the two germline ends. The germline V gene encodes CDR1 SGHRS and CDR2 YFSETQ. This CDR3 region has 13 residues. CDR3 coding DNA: TGCGCCAGCAGCGTGGACGGTAACACTGAAGCTTTCTTT. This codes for CASSVDGNTEAFF.

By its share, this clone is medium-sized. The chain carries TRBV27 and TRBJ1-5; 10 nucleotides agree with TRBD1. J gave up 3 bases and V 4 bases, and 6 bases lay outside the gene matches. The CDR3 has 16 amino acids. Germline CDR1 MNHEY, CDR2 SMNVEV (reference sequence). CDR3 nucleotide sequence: TGTGCCAGCAGTTCATGGACAGGGGGGGACAATCAGCCCCAGCATTTT. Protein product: CASSSWTGGDNQPQHF.

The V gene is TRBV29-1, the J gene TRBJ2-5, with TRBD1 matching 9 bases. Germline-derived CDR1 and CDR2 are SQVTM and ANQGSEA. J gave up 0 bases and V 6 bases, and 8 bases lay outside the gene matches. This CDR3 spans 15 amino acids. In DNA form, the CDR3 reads TGCAGCGTGAACGGACAGGGGAAAAACCAAGAGACCCAGTACTTC. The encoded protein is CSVNGQGKNQETQYF.

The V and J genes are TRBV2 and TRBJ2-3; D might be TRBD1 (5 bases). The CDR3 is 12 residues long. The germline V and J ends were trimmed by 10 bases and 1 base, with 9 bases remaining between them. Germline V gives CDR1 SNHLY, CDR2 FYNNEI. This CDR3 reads CATSRGTDTQYF. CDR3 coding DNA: TGTGCCACGTCCAGGGGCACAGATACGCAGTATTTT.

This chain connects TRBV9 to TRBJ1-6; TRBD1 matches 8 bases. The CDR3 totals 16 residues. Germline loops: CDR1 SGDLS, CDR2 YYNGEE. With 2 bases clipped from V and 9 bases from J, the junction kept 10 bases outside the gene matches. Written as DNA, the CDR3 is TGTGCCAGCAGCGTCCGAGGACAGGGAGTAATTTCACCCCTCCACTTT. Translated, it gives CASSVRGQGVISPLHF. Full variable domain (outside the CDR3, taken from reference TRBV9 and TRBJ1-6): DSGVTQTPKHLITATGQRVTLRCSPRSGDLSVYWYQQSLDQGLQFLIQYYNGEERAKGNILERFSAQQFPDLHSELNLSSLELGDSALYFCASSVRGQGVISPLHFGNGTRLTVT.

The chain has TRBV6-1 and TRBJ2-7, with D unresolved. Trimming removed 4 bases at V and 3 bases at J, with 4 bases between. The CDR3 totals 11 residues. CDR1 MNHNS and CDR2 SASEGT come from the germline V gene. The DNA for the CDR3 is TGTGCCAGCAGTGTAAACTACGAGCAGTACTTC. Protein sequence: CASSVNYEQYF.

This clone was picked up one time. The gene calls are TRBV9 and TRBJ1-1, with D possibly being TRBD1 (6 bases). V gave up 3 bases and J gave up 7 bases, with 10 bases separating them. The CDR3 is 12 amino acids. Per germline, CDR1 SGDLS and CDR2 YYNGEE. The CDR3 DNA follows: TGTGCCAGCAGCGACAGGGTTGGTGAAGCTTTCTTT. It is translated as CASSDRVGEAFF.

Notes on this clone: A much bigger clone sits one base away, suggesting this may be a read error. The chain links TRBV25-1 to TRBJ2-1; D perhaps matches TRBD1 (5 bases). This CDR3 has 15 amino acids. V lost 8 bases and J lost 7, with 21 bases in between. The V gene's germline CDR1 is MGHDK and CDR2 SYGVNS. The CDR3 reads CASQYGAGGWNEQFF. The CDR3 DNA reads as TGTGCCAGCCAATATGGGGCAGGTGGTTGGAATGAGCAGTTCTTC. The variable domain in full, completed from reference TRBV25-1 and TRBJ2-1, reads EADIYQTPRYLVIGTGKKITLECSQTMGHDKMYWYQQDPGMELHLIHYSYGVNSTEKGDLSSESTVSRIRTEHFPLTLESARPSHTSQYLCASQYGAGGWNEQFFGPGTRLTVL.

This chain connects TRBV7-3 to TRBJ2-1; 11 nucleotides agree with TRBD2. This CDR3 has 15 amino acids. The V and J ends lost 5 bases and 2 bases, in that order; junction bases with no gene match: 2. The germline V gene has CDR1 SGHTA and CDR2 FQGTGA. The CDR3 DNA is TGTGCCAGCAGCCAACTAGCGGGGGCCTACAATGAGCAGTTCTTC. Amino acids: CASSQLAGAYNEQFF.

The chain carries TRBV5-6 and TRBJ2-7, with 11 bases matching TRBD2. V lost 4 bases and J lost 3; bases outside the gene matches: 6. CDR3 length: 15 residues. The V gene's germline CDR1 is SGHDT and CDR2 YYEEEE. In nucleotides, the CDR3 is TGTGCCAGCAGCATCACTAGCGGGGGCAGCTACGAGCAGTACTTC. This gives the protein CASSITSGGSYEQYF.